Sequencing of this T cell receptor (beta chain) was carried out in a study of monozygotic twins with cystic fibrosis. Notes on the study in general: The repertoire was suggested to be naive-dominated, clonality median about 0.009. Age, concordance and disease severity did not associate with shared CDR3 numbers. Monozygotic CF twin pairs shared significantly more nucleotide-identical clonotypes than unrelated CF individuals did.

In the case of this clone: Antigen specificity is unknown.

Produced via immunoSEQ multiplex PCR; TCRdb's table is partial and in-frame only. The data hold approximately 24,000 clones, with roughly 96% observed a single time. The sequence derives from a girl under 10 years old with cystic fibrosis. The sequenced sample consisted of blood.

CDR3 protein: CATMLGGNYGYTF. DNA for the CDR3: TGTGCCACCATGCTCGGGGGGAACTATGGCTACACCTTC. The rearrangement joins TRBV19 to TRBJ1-2; D possibly corresponds to TRBD1 (5 bases). The V end was cut by 10 bases, the J end by 2 bases, with 14 bases between. CDR1 and CDR2 (germline): LNHDA, SQIVND (reference sequence). This CDR3 is 13 amino acids long.